The T cell receptor (beta chain) under discussion was sequenced for a study of T cell repertoires in cytomegalovirus infection. Study-wide context: Both a matching HLA type and CMV infection were indicated by public TCR beta signatures. Study outcomes and limitations: Identification of carriers of CMV plus the relevant HLA was performed using cumulative public TCR beta family frequency.

One entry per CDR3 protein, called by TCRdb with MiXCR from the reads. The repertoire holds some 24,000 distinct CDR3 sequences, with 22% as singletons. There are 14 residues in the CDR3. V lost 6 bases, J lost 7 bases, and 6 bases stayed unmatched. Germline-derived CDR1 and CDR2 are MDHEN and SYDVKM. This clonotype was counted only a few times. Its cognate antigen is unknown. The clonotype comes from a human donor in good health (CMV status not recorded). Some clones in this sample may be carry-over from other donors' samples. The V gene is TRBV28, the J gene TRBJ1-4; 9 positions match TRBD1. Sequenced here: CD8+ T cells from cultured PBMCs, sampled from culture after CMV antigen stimulation. The CDR3 coding sequence is TGTGCCAGCAGCCAAGGACAGGGGACTGAAAAACTGTTTTTT. This translates into CASSQGQGTEKLFF.